Following are 11 T cell receptor beta chains from one sample sequenced in a study of PD-L1 blockade in urothelial cancer. TCRdb's table, derived via immunoSEQ multiplex PCR, lists solely in-frame clones and lacks some. The sample has 85,000 to 90,000 clones, roughly nine tenths seen once. The sequenced sample was PBMCs, obtained around atezolizumab (anti-PD-L1) treatment. The receptors were sampled from a man aged 60 to 75 with urothelial cancer.

This clone was seen a single time. The V gene is TRBV30, the J gene TRBJ2-5; the D gene is possibly TRBD2 (6 bases). The V end lost 5 bases, the J end lost 3 bases, and 10 bases lay between the germline ends. This CDR3 has 12 residues. Germline V gene sequence: CDR1 GTSNPN, CDR2 SVGIG (reference sequence). CDR3 loop: CAWGTSEETQYF. Here the CDR3 DNA reads TGTGCCTGGGGGACTTCCGAAGAGACCCAGTACTTC.

CDR3 residues: CASSSPGQGAWGYTF. The CDR3 DNA reads as TGTGCCAGCAGCTCACCGGGACAGGGGGCTTGGGGCTACACCTTC. The gene calls are TRBV5-4 and TRBJ1-2, with 12 bases identical to TRBD1. CDR3 length: 15 residues. V trimming: 3 bases; J trimming: 8 bases; junction bases outside the gene matches: 8. CDR1 and CDR2 (germline): SGHNT, YYREEE (reference sequence).

This clone was seen once. The chain is built from TRBV11-1 and TRBJ1-6, with 7 bases lining up with TRBD1. Unmatched junction bases numbered 8, after V lost 6 bases and J lost 6 bases. CDR3 size: 15 residues. Germline loops: CDR1 SGHAT, CDR2 FQDESV (reference sequence). The CDR3 DNA is TGTGCCAGCAGGCTCAGTCAGGGGGTTAATTCACCCCTCCACTTT. Encoded protein: CASRLSQGVNSPLHF.

V is TRBV5-1 and J is TRBJ2-3; D possibly corresponds to TRBD2 (7 bases). Germline V gives CDR1 SGHRS, CDR2 YFSETQ. V lost 0 bases and J lost 2, with 10 bases in between. This CDR3 has 15 amino acids. CDR3 in amino acids: CASSLDAGATDTQYF. CDR3 DNA sequence: TGCGCCAGCAGCTTGGATGCGGGGGCCACAGATACGCAGTATTTT.

This chain links TRBV2 with TRBJ2-3, with 7 bases matching TRBD2. Germline assignment: CDR1 SNHLY and CDR2 FYNNEI. The CDR3 is 13 amino acids. J lost 0 bases, V lost 10 bases, and 4 bases had no gene match. The CDR3 loop is CATRTSSTDTQYF. CDR3 sequence (DNA): TGTGCCACGAGGACTAGTAGCACAGATACGCAGTATTTT.

The chain links TRBV6-4 to TRBJ1-2; D is perhaps TRBD1 (6 bases). V was clipped by 6 bases and J by 8 bases, with 19 bases between them. The CDR3 is 14 residues long. CDR1 MRHNA and CDR2 SNTAGT come from the germline V gene. The CDR3 loop is CASSPTGTSGGYTF. CDR3 coding DNA: TGTGCCAGCAGCCCCACCGGGACATCGGGAGGCTACACCTTC.

CDR3 residues: CASSGGLAGVGGNVDEQFF. Here the CDR3 DNA reads TGCGCCAGCAGCGGGGGACTAGCGGGAGTGGGGGGTAATGTTGATGAGCAGTTCTTC. This chain uses TRBV5-1 with TRBJ2-1, with 14 bases lining up with TRBD2. Trimming removed 4 bases from V and 8 bases from J; junction bases left unmatched: 17. This CDR3 has 19 residues. CDR1 is SGHRS, CDR2 YFSETQ, per germline. The full variable domain, in which reference TRBV5-1 and TRBJ2-1 provide the parts outside the CDR3, is KAGVTQTPRYLIKTRGQQVTLSCSPISGHRSVSWYQQTPGQGLQFLFEYFSETQRNKGNFPGRFSGRQFSNSRSEMNVSTLELGDSALYLCASSGGLAGVGGNVDEQFFGPGTRLTVL.

J is TRBJ2-7 and V is TRBV5-4; D perhaps matches TRBD1 (5 bases). Germline CDR1 is SGHNT and CDR2 is YYREEE (reference sequence). Trimming pared 4 bases from V and 6 bases from J, leaving 17 bases between. The CDR3 has 14 amino acids. CDR3 residues: CASSPPAGMGEQYF. The CDR3 nucleotides are TGTGCCAGCAGCCCCCCAGCAGGGATGGGCGAGCAGTACTTC. The full variable domain, completed using reference TRBV5-4 and TRBJ2-7, is ETGVTQSPTHLIKTRGQQVTLRCSSQSGHNTVSWYQQALGQGPQFIFQYYREEENGRGNFPPRFSGLQFPNYSSELNVNALELDDSALYLCASSPPAGMGEQYFGPGTRLTVT.

To note about this clone: Other DNA sequences in the same sample also yield this CDR3. The rearrangement uses TRBV5-1 and TRBJ2-3; weak D call: TRBD2 (5 bases). The CDR3 totals 14 residues. The germline gives CDR1 SGHRS, CDR2 YFSETQ. V shed 1 base and J shed 0 bases, with 6 bases lying between them. The CDR3 protein is CASSLSGSTDTQYF. CDR3 bases: TGCGCCAGCAGCTTGAGCGGTAGCACAGATACGCAGTATTTT.

This rearrangement joins TRBV4-1 to TRBJ2-7; D is possibly TRBD2 (5 bases). The CDR3 is made up of 16 amino acids. Per the germline V gene, CDR1 is MGHRA and CDR2 is YSYEKL. Trimming took off 4 bases at V and 1 base at J, with 17 bases between the two ends. The CDR3 loop is CASSRIGEGQSYEQYF. Here the CDR3 DNA reads TGCGCCAGCAGCCGGATCGGCGAGGGCCAATCCTACGAGCAGTACTTC.

This clone appeared once. The chain uses TRBV29-1 and TRBJ1-1; D remains unclear. Germline V lookup: CDR1 SQVTM, CDR2 ANQGSEA. This CDR3 is 11 amino acids long. V was pared by 4 bases and J by 10 bases, with 13 bases between. The CDR3 loop reads CSVGPGYRAFF. In DNA form, the CDR3 reads TGCAGCGTTGGCCCCGGGTATCGAGCTTTCTTT.